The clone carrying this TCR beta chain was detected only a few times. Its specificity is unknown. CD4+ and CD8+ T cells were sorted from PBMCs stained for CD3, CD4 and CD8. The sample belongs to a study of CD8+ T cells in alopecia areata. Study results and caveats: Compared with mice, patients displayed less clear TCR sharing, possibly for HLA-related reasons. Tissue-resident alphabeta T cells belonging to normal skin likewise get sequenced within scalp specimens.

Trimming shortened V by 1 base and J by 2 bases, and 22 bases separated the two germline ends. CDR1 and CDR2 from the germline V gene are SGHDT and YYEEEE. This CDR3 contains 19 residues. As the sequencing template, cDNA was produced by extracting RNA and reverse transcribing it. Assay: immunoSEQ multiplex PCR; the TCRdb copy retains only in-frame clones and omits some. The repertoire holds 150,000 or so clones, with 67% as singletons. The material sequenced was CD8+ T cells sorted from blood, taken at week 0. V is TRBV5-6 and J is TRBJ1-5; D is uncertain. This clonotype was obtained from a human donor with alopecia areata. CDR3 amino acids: CASSLWASGRVVGNQPQHF. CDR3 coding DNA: TGTGCCAGCAGCTTGTGGGCGAGCGGGAGAGTGGTCGGCAATCAGCCCCAGCATTTT. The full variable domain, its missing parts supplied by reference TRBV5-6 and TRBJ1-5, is DAGVTQSPTHLIKTRGQQVTLRCSPKSGHDTVSWYQQALGQGPQFIFQYYEEEERQRGNFPDRFSGHQFPNYSSELNVNALLLGDSALYLCASSLWASGRVVGNQPQHFGDGTRLSIL.